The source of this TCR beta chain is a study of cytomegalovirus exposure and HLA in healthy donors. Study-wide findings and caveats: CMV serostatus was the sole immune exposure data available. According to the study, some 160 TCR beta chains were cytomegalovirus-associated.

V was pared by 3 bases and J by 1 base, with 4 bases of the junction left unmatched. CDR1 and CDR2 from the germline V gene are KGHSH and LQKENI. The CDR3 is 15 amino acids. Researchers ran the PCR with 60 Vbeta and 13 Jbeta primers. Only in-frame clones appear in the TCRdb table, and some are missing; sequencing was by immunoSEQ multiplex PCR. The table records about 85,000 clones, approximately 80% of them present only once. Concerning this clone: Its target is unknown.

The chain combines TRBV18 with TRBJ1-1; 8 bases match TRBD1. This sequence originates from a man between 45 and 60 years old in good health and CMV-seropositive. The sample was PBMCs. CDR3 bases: TGTGCCAGCTCACCGACAGGGGCCGGGAACACTGAAGCTTTCTTT. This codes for CASSPTGAGNTEAFF.